This TCR beta chain was captured by sequencing in a study of blood T cell repertoires in COVID-19. Across the study: Samples of COVID-19 (acute and convalescent) were obtained from the United States, Italy and Spain. PBMCs, B-cell-depleted T cells, or T cells provided the cDNA or gDNA that made up the material.

Authors' methods: Amplification with reference gene primers provided the estimates of nucleated cell counts. The protocol was immunoSEQ multiplex PCR, while the TCRdb copy is restricted to in-frame clones and leaves out a portion. Clone size and the V and J calls come from that table; the DNA yielded D and trimming. Seen here are approximately 380,000 clones, approximately 90% observed once, and the top ten hold more than 1%. Trimming removed 1 base at V and 6 bases at J, with 10 bases between. CDR3 length: 13 amino acids. Germline V gives CDR1 SNHLY, CDR2 FYNNEI. J is TRBJ2-7 and V is TRBV2, with D possibly TRBD1 on 5 matching bases. The origin of this receptor is a young woman who had recovered from COVID-19. The sample comprised PBMCs or T cells enriched from blood (not recorded which). The CDR3 nucleotides read TGTGCCAGCAGTGAAGTCCAGGGAATCGAGCAGTACTTC. It yields the protein CASSEVQGIEQYF. Variable domain in full (rest from reference TRBV2 and TRBJ2-7): EPEVTQTPSHQVTQMGQEVILRCVPISNHLYFYWYRQILGQKVEFLVSFYNNEISEKSEIFDDQFSVERPDGSNFTLKIRSTKLEDSAMYFCASSEVQGIEQYFGPGTRLTVT.